The 18 T cell receptor beta chains given below trace back to one sample, sequenced in a study of shared clonotypes between healthy human individuals. Data came from immunoSEQ multiplex PCR; TCRdb stores just in-frame clones and leaves some out. The table includes about 1 million clones, roughly 80% detected once. Sequencing was performed on memory CD4+ T cells sorted from blood. Subset denoted: CD45RA-negative fraction. The receptor set was obtained from a young man in good health.

V is TRBV25-1 and J is TRBJ2-3, with 11 bases that match TRBD2. Germline trimming cut 2 bases from V and 3 bases from J; bases unmatched to any gene: 4. Germline V gene data show CDR1 as MGHDK and CDR2 as SYGVNS. This CDR3 contains 16 residues. The CDR3 region has the DNA TGTGCCAGCAGTGAACACAGACTAGCGGGAACAGATACGCAGTATTTT. It encodes CASSEHRLAGTDTQYF.

J is TRBJ1-2 and V is TRBV6-1; D is undetermined. The CDR3 is 14 residues long. Trimming cost V 7 bases and J 4 bases, with 16 bases left between them. Germline V gene data show CDR1 as MNHNS and CDR2 as SASEGT. For the CDR3, the DNA is TGTGCCAGCACCTTACGGGGAGGGTCCTATGGCTACACCTTC. Amino acid sequence: CASTLRGGSYGYTF.

The V gene is TRBV5-1, the J gene TRBJ2-5; 14 bases map to TRBD2. Germline CDR1 reads SGHRS; CDR2 reads YFSETQ. The CDR3 is 15 residues long. V was pared by 4 bases and J by 6 bases, with 5 bases of the junction left unmatched. DNA for the CDR3: TGCGCCAGCAGCCCGGGACTAGCGGGAGCGAAGACCCAGTACTTC. It is translated as CASSPGLAGAKTQYF.

J is TRBJ2-1 and V is TRBV4-1; TRBD1 might be the D (6 bases). V was cut by 3 bases and J by 1 base, with 16 bases left in between. CDR1 MGHRA and CDR2 YSYEKL come from the germline V gene. This CDR3 has 17 amino acids. CDR3 bases: TGCGCCAGCAGCCACCCCTTAGGGGGATATTCCTACAATGAGCAGTTCTTC. The encoded protein is CASSHPLGGYSYNEQFF.

CDR3: CASGRQDKNTEAFF. The CDR3 nucleotides are TGCGCCAGCGGCCGACAGGACAAGAACACTGAAGCTTTCTTT. The chain uses TRBV5-1 and TRBJ1-1; possibly TRBD1 for D (6 bases). V dropped 7 bases and J dropped 1 base, with 14 bases sitting between them. This CDR3 contains 14 residues. Looked up from germline, CDR1 is SGHRS and CDR2 is YFSETQ.

V is TRBV9 and J is TRBJ2-3, with unresolved D. From germline, CDR1 is SGDLS and CDR2 YYNGEE. This CDR3 comprises 15 residues. The V end lost 0 bases, the J end lost 2 bases, and 10 bases lay between the germline ends. The CDR3, as DNA: TGTGCCAGCAGCGTAGCCCCCGGCCACACAGATACGCAGTATTTT. Translated: CASSVAPGHTDTQYF.

The gene calls are TRBV9 and TRBJ2-2, with TRBD2 identical over 11 bases. This CDR3 contains 15 residues. CDR1 SGDLS and CDR2 YYNGEE come from the germline V gene. V lost 4 bases to trimming and J lost 3 bases; unmatched junction nucleotides: 2. The CDR3 sequence: CASSNSGRDTGELFF. In nucleotides, the CDR3 is TGTGCCAGCAGCAATAGCGGGAGGGACACCGGGGAGCTGTTTTTT.

This clone was seen once. The chain employs TRBV5-1 and TRBJ2-5; 9 bases align to TRBD1. The junction had 8 bases not matched to a gene; V was cut back by 4 bases and J by 4 bases. The CDR3 is 15 residues long. Germline V gene data show CDR1 as SGHRS and CDR2 as YFSETQ. The CDR3 here is CASSRTGVGRETQYF. Written as DNA, the CDR3 is TGCGCCAGCAGCCGGACAGGGGTCGGGCGAGAGACCCAGTACTTC.

This clone was counted ten times or more. The rearrangement uses TRBV2 and TRBJ2-7; maybe TRBD2 (5 bases). Trimming left V 11 bases short and J 2 bases short, with 13 bases between. The CDR3 consists of 12 residues. Germline-derived CDR1 and CDR2 are SNHLY and FYNNEI. CDR3 amino acids: CAGRGGAYEQYF. In nucleotides, the CDR3 is TGTGCCGGTCGTGGAGGAGCCTACGAGCAGTACTTC.

In its sample, this clone was seen once. This chain uses TRBV5-4 with TRBJ2-2, with 8 bases identical to TRBD2. Germline CDR1 is SGHNT and CDR2 is YYREEE (reference sequence). J lost 2 bases, V lost 3 bases, and 6 bases had no gene match. The CDR3 runs to 16 residues. The CDR3 is CASSSGGFLNTGELFF. CDR3 sequence (DNA): TGTGCCAGCAGCTCGGGGGGGTTCCTCAACACCGGGGAGCTGTTTTTT.

The CDR3 DNA reads as TGTGCCAGCAGCGCGGGCCCCGACAGGGCCACAGATACGCAGTATTTT. Translating gives CASSAGPDRATDTQYF. This chain links TRBV9 with TRBJ2-3; 7 bases line up with TRBD1. This CDR3 has 16 residues. Germline V lookup: CDR1 SGDLS, CDR2 YYNGEE. The ends lost 3 bases at V and 2 bases at J; junction bases unmatched: 9.

This rearrangement joins TRBV30 to TRBJ2-7, with D perhaps TRBD2 (5 bases). The V and J ends lost 2 bases and 1 base respectively, with 15 bases between them. This CDR3 comprises 15 residues. Germline V gene lookup returns CDR1 GTSNPN and CDR2 SVGIG (reference sequence). CDR3 amino acids: CAWSKRDAGSYEQYF. In DNA form, the CDR3 reads TGTGCCTGGAGTAAGAGGGATGCAGGTTCCTACGAGCAGTACTTC.

The chain is built from TRBV5-4 and TRBJ2-5; TRBD2 agrees at 13 bases. V lost 4 bases to trimming and J lost 3 bases; unmatched junction nucleotides: 6. The CDR3 covers 16 residues. CDR1 SGHNT and CDR2 YYREEE come from the germline V gene (reference sequence). The CDR3 sequence: CASSPGGTSGEETQYF. The CDR3 DNA is TGTGCCAGCAGCCCGGGAGGGACTAGCGGGGAAGAGACCCAGTACTTC.

V gene TRBV29-1 combines with J gene TRBJ2-5; 11 bases are a match to TRBD2. The CDR3 spans 13 residues. Germline CDR1 SQVTM, CDR2 ANQGSEA. V lost 6 bases and J lost 4; bases outside the gene matches: 4. The CDR3 DNA reads TGCAGCGTCAGTAGCGGGAGGGGAGAGACCCAGTACTTC. Protein product: CSVSSGRGETQYF.

CDR3 region: CASRGQGQYNEQFF. The CDR3 DNA follows: TGTGCCAGCAGGGGACAGGGTCAATACAATGAGCAGTTCTTC. The rearrangement links TRBV2 to TRBJ2-1; TRBD1 aligns across 9 bases. With V trimmed by 6 bases and J by 4 bases, 4 bases remained unmatched. The CDR3 has 14 amino acids. Germline V gives CDR1 SNHLY, CDR2 FYNNEI. Full variable domain (missing parts from reference TRBV2 and TRBJ2-1): EPEVTQTPSHQVTQMGQEVILRCVPISNHLYFYWYRQILGQKVEFLVSFYNNEISEKSEIFDDQFSVERPDGSNFTLKIRSTKLEDSAMYFCASRGQGQYNEQFFGPGTRLTVL.

This chain connects TRBV19 to TRBJ2-1; D perhaps matches TRBD1 (5 bases). The CDR3 consists of 14 residues. Trimming took off 0 bases at V and 13 bases at J, with 16 bases between the two ends. From germline, CDR1 is LNHDA and CDR2 SQIVND (reference sequence). CDR3 residues: CASSIDSGQGLQFF. CDR3 coding DNA: TGTGCCAGTAGTATAGATTCTGGGCAGGGCCTTCAGTTCTTC. Full variable domain (outside the CDR3, taken from reference TRBV19 and TRBJ2-1): DGGITQSPKYLFRKEGQNVTLSCEQNLNHDAMYWYRQDPGQGLRLIYYSQIVNDFQKGDIAEGYSVSREKKESFPLTVTSAQKNPTAFYLCASSIDSGQGLQFFGPGTRLTVL.

The chain is built from TRBV4-3 and TRBJ2-7, with TRBD1 matching over 7 bases. Germline V gives CDR1 LGHNA, CDR2 YSLEER. CDR3 length equals 15 residues. J gave up 3 bases and V 1 base, and 6 bases lay outside the gene matches. This CDR3 is CASSQGTGWYYEQYF. As DNA, the CDR3 is TGCGCCAGCAGCCAAGGGACAGGCTGGTACTACGAGCAGTACTTC.

CDR3 amino acids: CASSLEGRSNTEAFF. The CDR3 DNA sequence: TGCGCCAGCAGCTTGGAAGGACGGTCGAACACTGAAGCTTTCTTT. This chain links TRBV5-1 with TRBJ1-1; D is undetermined. Trimming cost V 0 bases and J 1 base, with 10 bases left between them. This CDR3 has 15 amino acids. Germline loops: CDR1 SGHRS, CDR2 YFSETQ. The entire variable domain, with the rest obtained from reference TRBV5-1 and TRBJ1-1, is as follows: KAGVTQTPRYLIKTRGQQVTLSCSPISGHRSVSWYQQTPGQGLQFLFEYFSETQRNKGNFPGRFSGRQFSNSRSEMNVSTLELGDSALYLCASSLEGRSNTEAFFGQGTRLTVV.